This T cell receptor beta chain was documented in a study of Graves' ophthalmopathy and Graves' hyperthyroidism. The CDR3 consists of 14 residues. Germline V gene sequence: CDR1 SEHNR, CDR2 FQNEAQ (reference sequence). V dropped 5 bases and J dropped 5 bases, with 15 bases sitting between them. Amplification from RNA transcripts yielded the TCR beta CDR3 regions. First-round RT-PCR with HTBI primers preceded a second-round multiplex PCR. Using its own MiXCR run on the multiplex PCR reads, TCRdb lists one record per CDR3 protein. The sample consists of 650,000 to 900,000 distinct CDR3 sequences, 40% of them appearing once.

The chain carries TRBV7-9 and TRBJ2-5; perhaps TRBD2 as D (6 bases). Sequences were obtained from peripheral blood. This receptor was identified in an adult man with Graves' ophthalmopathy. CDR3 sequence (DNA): TGTGCCAGCAGCCCCGACCCGGGGGTTGAGACCCAGTACTTC. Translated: CASSPDPGVETQYF.